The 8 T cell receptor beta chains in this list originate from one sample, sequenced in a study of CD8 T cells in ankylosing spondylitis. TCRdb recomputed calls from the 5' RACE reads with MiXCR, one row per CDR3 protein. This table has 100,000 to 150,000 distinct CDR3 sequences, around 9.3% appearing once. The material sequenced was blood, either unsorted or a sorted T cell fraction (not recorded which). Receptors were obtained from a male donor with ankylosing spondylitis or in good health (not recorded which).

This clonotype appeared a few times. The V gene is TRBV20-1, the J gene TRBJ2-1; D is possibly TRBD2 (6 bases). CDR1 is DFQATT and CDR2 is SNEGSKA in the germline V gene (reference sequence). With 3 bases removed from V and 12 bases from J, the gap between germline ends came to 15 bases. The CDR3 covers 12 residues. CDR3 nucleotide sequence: TGCAGTGCTAGGGGAGTGGGGGGTAGGCAGTTCTTC. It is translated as CSARGVGGRQFF.

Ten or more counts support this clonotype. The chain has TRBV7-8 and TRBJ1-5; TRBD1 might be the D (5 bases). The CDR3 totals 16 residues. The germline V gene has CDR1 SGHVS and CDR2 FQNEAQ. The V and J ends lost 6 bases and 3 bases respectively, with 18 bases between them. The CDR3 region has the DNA TGTGCCAGCAGGATGGGGCCGAGAAATTTCAATCAGCCCCAGCATTTT. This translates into CASRMGPRNFNQPQHF.

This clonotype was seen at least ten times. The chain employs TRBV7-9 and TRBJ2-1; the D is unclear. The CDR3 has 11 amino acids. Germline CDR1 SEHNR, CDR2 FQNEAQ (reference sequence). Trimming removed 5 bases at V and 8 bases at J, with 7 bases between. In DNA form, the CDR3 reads TGTGCCAGCAGCCCAGCCTATGAGCAGTTCTTC. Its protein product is CASSPAYEQFF.

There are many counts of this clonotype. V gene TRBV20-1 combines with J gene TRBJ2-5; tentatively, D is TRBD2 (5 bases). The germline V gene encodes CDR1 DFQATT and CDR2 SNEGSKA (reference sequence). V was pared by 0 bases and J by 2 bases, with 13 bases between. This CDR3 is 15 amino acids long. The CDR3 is CSARERLAPQETQYF. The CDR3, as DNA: TGCAGTGCTAGAGAAAGGCTAGCTCCTCAAGAGACCCAGTACTTC.

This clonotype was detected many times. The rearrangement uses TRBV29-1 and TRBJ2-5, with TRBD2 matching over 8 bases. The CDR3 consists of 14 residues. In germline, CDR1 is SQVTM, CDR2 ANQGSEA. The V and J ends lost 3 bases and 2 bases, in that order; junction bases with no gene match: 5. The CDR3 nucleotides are TGCAGCGTTGATCAACTAGCGGTACAAGAGACCCAGTACTTC. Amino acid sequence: CSVDQLAVQETQYF.

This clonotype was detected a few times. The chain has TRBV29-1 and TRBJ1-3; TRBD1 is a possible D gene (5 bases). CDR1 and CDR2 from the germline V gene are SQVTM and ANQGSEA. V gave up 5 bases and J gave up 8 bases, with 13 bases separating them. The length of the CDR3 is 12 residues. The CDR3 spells CSVQAQGDTIYF. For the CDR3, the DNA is TGCAGCGTTCAAGCGCAGGGAGACACCATATATTTT.

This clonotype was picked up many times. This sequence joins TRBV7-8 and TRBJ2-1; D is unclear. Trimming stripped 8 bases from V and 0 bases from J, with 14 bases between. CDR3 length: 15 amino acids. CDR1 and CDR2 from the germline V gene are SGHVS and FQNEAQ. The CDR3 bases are TGTGCCAGCGGAAGGTGGAGAAGCTCCTACAATGAGCAGTTCTTC. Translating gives CASGRWRSSYNEQFF.

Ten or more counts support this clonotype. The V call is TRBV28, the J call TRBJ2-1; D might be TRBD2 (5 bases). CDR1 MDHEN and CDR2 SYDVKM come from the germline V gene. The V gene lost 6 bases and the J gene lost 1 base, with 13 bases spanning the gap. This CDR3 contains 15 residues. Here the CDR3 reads CASSPTRLSYNEQFF. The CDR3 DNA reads TGTGCCAGCAGCCCCACACGACTATCCTACAATGAGCAGTTCTTC.